Reported below is one TCR beta chain. These data come from a study of T cells in Graves' hyperthyroidism and ophthalmopathy. From RNA transcripts, TCR beta CDR3 regions were amplified. The HTBI set primed first-round TCR CDR3 RT-PCR. TCRdb reprocessed the multiplex PCR reads with MiXCR, giving one entry per CDR3 protein. The sample records 700,000 or so distinct CDR3 sequences, about 15% being singletons. Patients aged 18 to 65 had newly diagnosed hyperthyroidism that had lasted under 2 months. CDR1 is LGHDT, CDR2 YNNKEL, per germline (reference sequence). This CDR3 is 16 amino acids long. Losses at the gene ends were 1 base for V and 6 bases for J; bases not matched to a gene: 6.

The chain recombines TRBV3-1 with TRBJ1-4, with 9 positions matching TRBD1. The sequencing input was blood. The receptor's source is a man between 18 and 29 years old with Graves' hyperthyroidism. The CDR3 protein is CASSQGPGQGHEKLFF. CDR3 bases: TGTGCCAGCAGCCAAGGCCCGGGACAGGGCCATGAAAAACTGTTTTTT.